What follows is one TCR beta chain and its context. V gave up 5 bases and J gave up 4 bases; unmatched junction bases: 10. The CDR3 covers 15 residues. The germline CDR1 and CDR2 sequences are DFQATT and SNEGSKA (reference sequence). This record belongs to a study of blood T cells in healthy people across ages. It was with a sample-barcoded 5' primer and a J-beta primer mix that a second PCR of roughly 7 to 12 cycles was run. Using its own MiXCR run on the 5' RACE reads, TCRdb lists one record per CDR3 protein. The sample lists around 870,000 distinct CDR3 sequences, 29% seen once, with roughly 17% in the top ten. Collection of 9.5 to 10 milliliters of peripheral blood was performed for each donor.

Sequencing used blood. The rearrangement joins TRBV20-1 to TRBJ1-2; 10 bases fit TRBD1. This TCR was recovered from a woman of 80 years or more in good health. The CDR3 DNA follows: TGCAGTGCTGGCAACCGGGACAGGGGACGCTATGGCTACACCTTC. Translation gives CSAGNRDRGRYGYTF.